This passage covers 32 T cell receptor beta chains from one sample sequenced in a study of cytomegalovirus exposure and HLA in healthy donors. Use of 60 Vbeta and 13 Jbeta primers characterized the PCR. The data were produced by immunoSEQ multiplex PCR, yet TCRdb's version contains in-frame clones alone and is incomplete. The table includes 87,000 or so clones, under 65% detected once. Material: PBMCs. Every receptor here comes from a man between 60 and 70 years old in good health and CMV-seronegative.

A word on this clone: The germline gene is not matched at one end of the junction; a read error may be the cause. Other DNA sequences in the same sample also yield this CDR3. The J gene is TRBJ1-2, the V gene TRBV5-1, with D possibly TRBD1 on 5 matching bases. CDR1 and CDR2 (germline): SGHRS, YFSETQ. CDR3 length equals 16 residues. This CDR3 reads CASRRTSAGLLYGYTF. CDR3 DNA sequence: TGTGCCAGCCGCCGGACATCGGCGGGGCTACTCTATGGCTACACCTTC.

The chain couples TRBV2 to TRBJ2-7, with TRBD1 identical over 8 bases. Germline CDR1 is SNHLY and CDR2 is FYNNEI. The trim removed 4 bases at V and 4 bases at J, leaving 6 bases unmatched. CDR3 size: 14 residues. The CDR3 reads CASSVGQGWYEQYF. The CDR3 DNA is TGTGCCAGCAGTGTAGGACAGGGCTGGTACGAGCAGTACTTC.

The V gene is TRBV6-5, the J gene TRBJ1-1, with TRBD1 identical over 8 bases. Germline lookup yields CDR1 MNHEY and CDR2 SVGAGI. V shed 5 bases, J shed 5 bases, and the junction held 10 bases outside the gene matches. The CDR3 contains 15 residues. The CDR3 DNA sequence: TGTGCCAGCAGTACCGTCGGACAGGGTTATACTGAAGCTTTCTTT. Translating gives CASSTVGQGYTEAFF.

The CDR3 region has the DNA TGTGCCAGCAGTGAACAGGGGGGCGCAGATACGCAGTATTTT. Protein sequence: CASSEQGGADTQYF. The V gene is TRBV2, the J gene TRBJ2-3; D perhaps matches TRBD1 (7 bases). Germline CDR1 is SNHLY and CDR2 is FYNNEI. The V end was cut by 2 bases, the J end by 4 bases, with 10 bases between. This CDR3 contains 14 residues.

This chain uses TRBV11-3 with TRBJ1-2, with D perhaps TRBD1 (6 bases). Germline values: CDR1 SGHNT, CDR2 YENEEA. The CDR3 totals 12 residues. Trimming removed 5 bases from V and 6 bases from J, with 10 bases in between. The CDR3 sequence: CASSRSGDGYTF. The CDR3 nucleotides are TGTGCCAGCAGCCGATCAGGGGATGGCTACACCTTC.

This chain joins TRBV7-6 and TRBJ1-5, with 9 nucleotides matching TRBD1. Germline V gives CDR1 SGHVS, CDR2 FNYEAQ. The CDR3 is made up of 20 amino acids. Trimming removed 4 bases from V and 7 bases from J; junction bases left unmatched: 23. CDR3 nucleotides: TGTGCCAGCAGCTCCAACATCGATTTCCGGGACAGGGATTTATGGCAGCCCCAGCATTTT. This sequence encodes CASSSNIDFRDRDLWQPQHF.

The V gene is TRBV20-1, the J gene TRBJ1-2; D uncertain. CDR1 DFQATT and CDR2 SNEGSKA come from the germline V gene (reference sequence). V was pared by 4 bases and J by 4 bases, with 7 bases between. The CDR3 contains 11 residues. CDR3 amino acids: CSAKILYGYTF. CDR3 nucleotides: TGCAGTGCTAAGATACTCTATGGCTACACCTTC.

The rearrangement uses TRBV7-2 and TRBJ2-7; TRBD2 agrees at 12 bases. The CDR3 length is 16 residues. CDR1 and CDR2 (germline): SGHTA, FQGNSA. Germline trimming cut 8 bases from V and 7 bases from J; bases unmatched to any gene: 15. The CDR3 DNA reads TGTGCCAGCGGTTATGGACTAGCGGGAAGGGGTGGTGAGCAGTACTTC. This codes for CASGYGLAGRGGEQYF.

This clone was found a few times. Other DNA sequences in this specimen translate into the identical CDR3. The chain couples TRBV5-1 to TRBJ2-1; D possibly corresponds to TRBD2 (5 bases). Germline V gene data show CDR1 as SGHRS and CDR2 as YFSETQ. The CDR3 is 14 amino acids. The ends were cut back, 0 bases at V and 5 bases at J, with 9 bases in the middle. Here the CDR3 reads CASSLVAGNNEQFF. CDR3 nucleotide sequence: TGCGCCAGCAGCTTGGTAGCCGGGAACAATGAGCAGTTCTTC.

This clone came up a few times. This same CDR3 is encoded by further DNA sequences in the sample. The V gene is TRBV28, the J gene TRBJ2-7, with 10 bases aligning to TRBD2. Trimming cost V 2 bases and J 2 bases; bases outside gene matches: 3. Germline CDR1 MDHEN, CDR2 SYDVKM. CDR3 length equals 15 residues. The CDR3 loop reads CASSLRTSGAYEQYF. CDR3 DNA: TGTGCCAGCAGTTTACGGACTAGCGGAGCCTACGAGCAGTACTTC.

This rearrangement joins TRBV28 to TRBJ1-1, with D hard to call. Germline V gene sequence: CDR1 MDHEN, CDR2 SYDVKM. Between the trimmed V and J ends, which lost 8 bases and 0 bases, there was a span of 19 bases. The CDR3 extends over 16 amino acids. CDR3 DNA sequence: TGTGCCAGCGGAGGTCCAGTCGCTCCTATGAACACTGAAGCTTTCTTT. Translating gives CASGGPVAPMNTEAFF. The variable domain in full, with the rest retrieved from reference TRBV28 and TRBJ1-1, is DVKVTQSSRYLVKRTGEKVFLECVQDMDHENMFWYRQDPGLGLRLIYFSYDVKMKEKGDIPEGYSVSREKKERFSLILESASTNQTSMYLCASGGPVAPMNTEAFFGQGTRLTVV.

The chain is built from TRBV6-1 and TRBJ1-4; D may be TRBD1 (5 bases). The CDR3 has 13 residues. CDR1 is MNHNS, CDR2 SASEGT, per germline. The germline V and J ends were trimmed by 11 bases and 4 bases, with 14 bases remaining between them. Here the CDR3 reads CACPGGVNEKLFF. As DNA, the CDR3 is TGTGCCTGCCCGGGGGGGGTTAATGAAAAACTGTTTTTT.

This chain uses TRBV13 with TRBJ2-3; TRBD2 agrees at 13 bases. The CDR3 has 20 amino acids. V lost 4 bases, J lost 5 bases, and 18 bases stayed unmatched. CDR1 is PRHDT and CDR2 is FYEKMQ in the germline V gene (reference sequence). This CDR3 is CASSSKPLLAGGPNGDTQYF. Written as DNA, the CDR3 is TGTGCCAGCAGCTCTAAACCCCTACTAGCGGGAGGGCCAAATGGAGATACGCAGTATTTT.

The chain combines TRBV4-2 with TRBJ2-1; tentative D call: TRBD1 (5 bases). Germline assignment: CDR1 LGHNA and CDR2 YNFKEQ. The CDR3 covers 15 residues. Trimming left V 2 bases short and J 5 bases short, with 13 bases between. CDR3 DNA sequence: TGTGCCAGCAGCCAAAGTAAGGGGAAAGACAATGAGCAGTTCTTC. Amino acids: CASSQSKGKDNEQFF.

The rearrangement links TRBV14 to TRBJ1-3; the D gene is possibly TRBD1 (5 bases). V gave up 4 bases and J gave up 2 bases, with 9 bases separating them. CDR3 size: 14 residues. From germline, CDR1 is SGHDN and CDR2 FVKESK. CDR3: CASSPSGAGNTIYF. For the CDR3, the DNA is TGTGCCAGCAGCCCGTCGGGGGCTGGAAACACCATATATTTT. The full variable domain, its missing parts supplied by reference TRBV14 and TRBJ1-3, is EAGVTQFPSHSVIEKGQTVTLRCDPISGHDNLYWYRRVMGKEIKFLLHFVKESKQDESGMPNNRFLAERTGGTYSTLKVQPAELEDSGVYFCASSPSGAGNTIYFGEGSWLTVV.

By share of the sample, this clone is medium-sized. CDR3 residues: CASSQGVGAGSLNEQFF. The CDR3 nucleotides are TGTGCCAGCAGCCAAGGAGTCGGAGCGGGGAGCTTAAATGAGCAGTTCTTC. The rearrangement links TRBV14 to TRBJ2-1; 7 nucleotides line up with TRBD2. CDR3 length equals 17 residues. V shed 1 base, J shed 7 bases, and the junction held 13 bases outside the gene matches. The V gene's germline CDR1 is SGHDN and CDR2 FVKESK.

This chain links TRBV4-1 with TRBJ2-1; 14 bases are shared with TRBD2. The CDR3 is made up of 16 amino acids. V trimming: 1 base; J trimming: 7 bases; junction bases outside the gene matches: 3. The germline V gene has CDR1 MGHRA and CDR2 YSYEKL. The chain's CDR3 is CASSQGGLAGANEQFF. As DNA, the CDR3 is TGCGCCAGCAGCCAAGGGGGACTAGCGGGAGCAAATGAGCAGTTCTTC.

The genes are TRBV10-3 and TRBJ1-2; D unclear. CDR1 and CDR2 from the germline V gene are ENHRY and SYGVKD. The CDR3 runs to 14 residues. The germline V and J ends were trimmed by 7 bases and 4 bases, with 16 bases remaining between them. CDR3 DNA sequence: TGTGCCATCACCGAGGATCACGGAGGCTATGGCTACACCTTC. It encodes CAITEDHGGYGYTF.

The V gene is TRBV27, the J gene TRBJ2-1; 14 bases fit TRBD2. The CDR3 spans 17 residues. V trimming: 4 bases; J trimming: 10 bases; junction bases outside the gene matches: 12. Germline lookup yields CDR1 MNHEY and CDR2 SMNVEV (reference sequence). The CDR3 region has the DNA TGTGCCAGCAGTTCGCTACCGGGACTAGCGGGAGTGGGGGAGCAGTTCTTC. Protein sequence: CASSSLPGLAGVGEQFF.

The genes are TRBV11-2 and TRBJ1-1; D call uncertain. The V gene lost 6 bases and the J gene lost 1 base, with 18 bases spanning the gap. CDR1 and CDR2 from the germline V gene are SGHAT and FQNNGV. The CDR3 loop spans 16 amino acids. The CDR3 region is CASRLGGLRGNTEAFF. The CDR3 region has the DNA TGTGCCAGCAGGTTGGGAGGTCTTCGGGGGAACACTGAAGCTTTCTTT.

This rearrangement joins TRBV4-2 to TRBJ2-7; TRBD2 matches at 9 bases. This CDR3 contains 16 residues. Per germline, CDR1 LGHNA and CDR2 YNFKEQ. After removal of 3 bases from V and 3 bases from J, the junction contained 9 bases not matched to a gene. The CDR3 DNA sequence: TGTGCCAGCAGCCATGACGGGACTAGCACCCTCTACGAGCAGTACTTC. It translates to CASSHDGTSTLYEQYF.

This rearrangement joins TRBV28 to TRBJ1-2; no clear D gene. The V end was cut by 6 bases, the J end by 4 bases, with 9 bases between. Germline V CDR1 and CDR2: MDHEN, SYDVKM. The CDR3 has 12 residues. The CDR3 sequence is CASSLNLYGYTF. CDR3 nucleotide sequence: TGTGCCAGCAGCCTTAATCTCTATGGCTACACCTTC.

The chain joins TRBV6-5 to TRBJ1-1, with D hard to call. This CDR3 has 13 residues. The V gene lost 2 bases and the J gene lost 1 base, with 5 bases spanning the gap. CDR1 and CDR2 from the germline V gene are MNHEY and SVGAGI. The CDR3 is CASSYPGNTEAFF. The CDR3 DNA reads as TGTGCCAGCAGTTACCCAGGGAACACTGAAGCTTTCTTT.

This clone was counted only a few times. The CDR3: CASSFEIRDRGRQVGSGANVLTF. DNA for the CDR3: TGTGCCAGCAGTTTCGAAATCCGGGACAGGGGGCGTCAGGTTGGGTCTGGGGCCAACGTCCTGACTTTC. The chain recombines TRBV28 with TRBJ2-6, with 12 nucleotides matching TRBD1. The CDR3 extends over 23 amino acids. Germline values: CDR1 MDHEN, CDR2 SYDVKM. V shed 3 bases and J 1 base; nucleotides not matched to a gene: 19. Full variable domain (missing parts from reference TRBV28 and TRBJ2-6): DVKVTQSSRYLVKRTGEKVFLECVQDMDHENMFWYRQDPGLGLRLIYFSYDVKMKEKGDIPEGYSVSREKKERFSLILESASTNQTSMYLCASSFEIRDRGRQVGSGANVLTFGAGSRLTVL.

The chain couples TRBV2 to TRBJ1-6; D gene unclear. Germline CDR1 is SNHLY and CDR2 is FYNNEI. The CDR3 runs 14 residues. V was trimmed by 8 bases and J by 9 bases, leaving 17 bases between them. As DNA, the CDR3 is TGTGCCAGCGCCCCTCCGGGGAGAAGTTCACCCCTCCACTTT. Amino acid sequence: CASAPPGRSSPLHF.

The CDR3 DNA is TGTGCCAGCAGTTCAACCATCCGGCGGGGTATGGGTGGCTACACCTTC. Residues: CASSSTIRRGMGGYTF. V is TRBV27 and J is TRBJ1-2, with D unclear. The CDR3 consists of 16 residues. The germline V gene encodes CDR1 MNHEY and CDR2 SMNVEV (reference sequence). V lost 4 bases and J 7 bases, leaving 22 bases between the germline ends.

The genes are TRBV6-4 and TRBJ2-3; D ambiguous. This CDR3 is built from 16 residues. Germline loops: CDR1 MRHNA, CDR2 SNTAGT. The V end was cut by 0 bases, the J end by 0 bases, with 10 bases between. CDR3 coding DNA: TGTGCCAGCAGTGACTCGATGACATCTAGCACAGATACGCAGTATTTT. Protein sequence: CASSDSMTSSTDTQYF.

This clone was observed a few times. The same CDR3 is also encoded by other DNA sequences in this sample. The chain employs TRBV7-9 and TRBJ2-7, with D maybe TRBD2 (7 bases). The V gene lost 5 bases and the J gene lost 4 bases, with 15 bases spanning the gap. The CDR3 consists of 14 residues. Germline CDR1 is SEHNR and CDR2 is FQNEAQ (reference sequence). The CDR3 coding sequence is TGTGCCAGCAGCCCTAGGGGGGGGGCATACGAGCAGTACTTC. Translated, it gives CASSPRGGAYEQYF.

The CDR3 sequence is CASSFDRGPVGYTF. The CDR3 DNA reads TGTGCCAGCAGCTTTGACAGGGGGCCGGTTGGCTACACCTTC. The chain joins TRBV7-2 to TRBJ1-2; 10 positions match TRBD1. Trimming at V came to 3 bases and at J to 7 bases, leaving 5 bases not matched to a gene. The CDR3 is 14 amino acids. The V gene's germline CDR1 is SGHTA and CDR2 FQGNSA.

This clone came up a few times. This chain joins TRBV23-1 and TRBJ2-5; TRBD1 matches at 7 bases. TRBV23-1 is an open reading frame whose function is uncertain. This CDR3 spans 20 amino acids. After removal of 6 bases from V and 1 base from J, the junction contained 23 bases not matched to a gene. This chain's CDR3 is CASSHYKYINGQAPQETQYF. CDR3 nucleotides: TGCGCCAGCAGCCATTATAAGTATATCAATGGACAGGCTCCCCAAGAGACCCAGTACTTC.

The V call is TRBV28, the J call TRBJ2-7; 14 bases align to TRBD2. The CDR3 is 15 residues long. The V segment lost 6 bases and the J segment 7 bases; nucleotides outside the gene matches: 8. Germline loops: CDR1 MDHEN, CDR2 SYDVKM. CDR3 nucleotides: TGTGCCAGCAGCCTCGGGACTAGCGGGAGATGGGAGCAGTACTTC. Residues: CASSLGTSGRWEQYF.

The chain couples TRBV11-2 to TRBJ2-1; D is uncertain. Germline CDR1 reads SGHAT; CDR2 reads FQNNGV. V lost 2 bases to trimming and J lost 3 bases, with 8 bases between them. The CDR3 length is 14 residues. The CDR3 loop reads CASSLNFIYNEQFF. CDR3 bases: TGTGCCAGCAGCTTAAACTTCATCTACAATGAGCAGTTCTTC.